This TCR beta chain appears in the sequencing data of a study of molecular identifiers for immune sequencing clone quantification. Germline-derived CDR1 and CDR2 are SEHNR and FQNEAQ (reference sequence). The CDR3 spans 15 residues. TCRdb independently ran MiXCR on the PCR reads; one entry per CDR3 protein. This table holds around 470,000 distinct CDR3 sequences, about a fifth found once. Regarding this clonotype: Since a much larger clone is just one base distant, this may be a read error.

The rearrangement joins TRBV7-9 to TRBJ2-5, with 7 positions matching TRBD1. With the DNA end fitting TRBJ2-7 better, the J assignment may be wrong. The sequenced sample consisted of naive CD8+ T cells from blood, with Jurkat cell RNA spiked in. The subset denotes: FACS-sorted CD8+CD4-CCR7+CD45RA+ naive T cells. The sequence was obtained from a human donor in good health. Some libraries in this study had Jurkat cell RNA spiked in. For the CDR3, the DNA is TGTGCCAGCAGCCATAGCTCGACAGGGATCTACGAGCAGTACTTC. As protein: CASSHSSTGIYEQYF.